The 21 T cell receptor beta chains below come from one sample, sequenced in a study of tissue T cells after allogeneic stem cell transplantation (dated by TCRdb to the early 2020s). Receptor libraries were prepared by the immunoSEQ multiplex PCR assay. TCRdb limited this immuneACCESS table to in-frame rearrangements with V and J called. A share of clones is missing; checked studies link under half to unresolved V genes, and the rest is unexplained. The sample has roughly 50,000 clones on record, nearly 75% of them singletons. About 0.71% of the sample rests with the top ten. Sequencing input: sorted cells pooled from one or two spleens. Source of these receptors: a pool of C57BL/6 mice in good health.

For this clone: Here the gene names and germline are mouse. The CDR3 reads CASSPPRGPNSYNSPLYF. The CDR3 bases that were read are TGTGCAAGCAGCCCTCCCAGGGGGCCGAATTCCTATAATTCGCCCCTCTAC. V and J are TRBV16 and TRBJ1-6; 8 bases fit TRBD1. The read ends 1 residue shy of where the CDR3 ends; the end is completed using the germline J gene. TRBJ1-6 is an ORF, and what it does is uncertain. The V and J ends lost 5 bases and 0 bases, in that order; junction bases with no gene match: 9. The length of the CDR3 is 18 residues. Per germline, CDR1 SGHSA and CDR2 FRNQAP.

As regards this clone: Gene names refer to mouse genes. Coverage ceases 1 residue before the CDR3 finishes, and the germline J gene fills in the end. This rearrangement joins TRBV13-2 to TRBJ2-4; D possibly matches TRBD1 or TRBD2 (5 bases each). CDR3 size: 14 residues. Trimming left V 0 bases short and J 6 bases short, with 11 bases between. Germline V gives CDR1 NNHNN, CDR2 SYGAGS (reference sequence). The CDR3 is CASGDAGGDNTLYF. The sequenced part of the CDR3 DNA is TGTGCCAGCGGTGATGCCGGAGGGGACAACACCTTGTAC.

Concerning this clone: Genes and germline come from the mouse. The CDR3 is cut off 1 residue early in the read; its end comes from the germline J gene. The V gene is TRBV17, the J gene TRBJ2-2; 9 nucleotides line up with TRBD1. The germline V gene has CDR1 MNHDT and CDR2 YYDKIL. This CDR3 contains 15 residues. J was trimmed by 3 bases and V by 4 bases; bases with no gene match: 3. Here the CDR3 reads CASSKGQGDTGQLYF. The DNA read from the CDR3 is TGTGCTAGCAGTAAGGGACAGGGTGACACCGGGCAGCTCTAC.

Details on this clone: The gene symbols are mouse symbols. With the read ending 1 residue before the CDR3 end, the germline J gene is used to fill in that end. J is TRBJ1-4 and V is TRBV3, with D possibly matching TRBD1 (6 bases). The CDR3 has 13 amino acids. Germline CDR1 and CDR2: SNHLY and FYNGKV (reference sequence). The V and J ends lost 5 bases and 6 bases respectively, with 10 bases between them. The CDR3 is CASSPRGDERLFF. CDR3 DNA (partial): TGTGCCAGCAGCCCCAGGGGAGACGAAAGATTATTT. Drawing the rest from reference TRBV3 and TRBJ1-4, the complete variable domain is GPKVLQIPSHQIIDMGQMVTLNCDPVSNHLYFYWYKQILGQQMEFLVNFYNGKVMEKSKLFKDQFSVERPDGSYFTLKIQPTALEDSAVYFCASSPRGDERLFFGHGTKLSVL.

With regard to this clone: Gene and germline names: mouse. The read terminates 1 residue before the CDR3 end, so the remaining end is supplied by the germline J gene. The chain uses TRBV14 and TRBJ1-1; D is perhaps TRBD1 (5 bases). With 5 bases removed from V and 1 base from J, the gap between germline ends came to 12 bases. Germline values: CDR1 SGHDT, CDR2 FRDEAV. The CDR3 length is 14 residues. The part of the CDR3 DNA that was read is TGTGCCAGCAGCCCCGGGACGAAAAACACAGAAGTCTTC. This translates into CASSPGTKNTEVF. The entire CDR3 reads CASSPGTKNTEVFF.

About this clone itself: The gene names given are mouse names. Incomplete CDR3 DNA: TGTGCCAGCAGCTACGCAGAAGTCTTC. Encoded protein: CASSYAEVF. The entire CDR3 protein is CASSYAEVFF. This chain joins TRBV4 and TRBJ1-1; no reliable D call. The read ends 1 residue early relative to the CDR3; the germline J gene fills the gap. The CDR3 totals 10 residues. With 3 bases removed from V and 6 bases from J, the gap between germline ends came to 2 bases. Germline CDR1 is LGHDT and CDR2 is YNNKQL (reference sequence).

This clone appeared a single time. All gene names here are mouse names. Read coverage stops 1 residue before the CDR3 terminus; the germline J gene supplies the remainder. The V call is TRBV13-2, the J call TRBJ2-3, with 10 bases fitting TRBD1. Germline lookup yields CDR1 NNHNN and CDR2 SYGAGS (reference sequence). Unmatched junction bases numbered 3, after V lost 7 bases and J lost 4 bases. CDR3 length: 13 residues. CDR3 bases read: TGTGCCAGCCCGGGACAGGGGTCAGAAACGCTGTAT. Translated: CASPGQGSETLY. The whole CDR3 sequence reads CASPGQGSETLYF.

As regards this clone: Gene names and germline match the mouse. The DNA ends 1 residue before the CDR3 does, and the rest of the CDR3 is filled in from the germline J gene. The chain uses TRBV20 and TRBJ1-4, with D unclear. V was shortened by 2 bases and J by 0 bases, with 4 bases between the two germline ends. The CDR3 loop spans 13 amino acids. Germline V gene sequence: CDR1 GFQATS, CDR2 STVNSAI. The covered CDR3 bases are TGTGGTGCTAGGCAATTTTCCAACGAAAGATTATTT. Translated, it gives CGARQFSNERLF. The complete CDR3 reads CGARQFSNERLFF.

About this clone itself: Mouse gene names apply. The read gets to within 1 residue of the CDR3 end, and the germline J gene fills in the rest. The J gene is TRBJ1-4, the V gene TRBV13-2; no clear D. Per germline, CDR1 NNHNN and CDR2 SYGAGS (reference sequence). This CDR3 comprises 13 residues. With 7 bases removed from V and 0 bases from J, the gap between germline ends came to 7 bases. This chain's CDR3 is CASRRISNERLFF. Partial CDR3 DNA: TGTGCCAGCCGGCGCATTTCCAACGAAAGATTATTT.

On this clone itself: The gene symbols are mouse symbols. The CDR3 end is not reached by the read, which stops 1 residue before it; the germline J gene fills it in. Other DNA sequences in the same sample also yield this CDR3. The V and J genes are TRBV12-1 and TRBJ2-4, with a possible D match to TRBD2 (5 bases). The germline V gene has CDR1 SGHSN and CDR2 HYEKVE. This CDR3 spans 14 amino acids. Trimming shortened V by 2 bases and J by 2 bases, and 10 bases separated the two germline ends. This CDR3 reads CASSPMGFQNTLYF. Incomplete CDR3 DNA: TGTGCCAGCTCTCCCATGGGGTTTCAAAACACCTTGTAC.

On this clone itself: The gene names here belong to mouse. The CDR3 extends 1 residue past the end of the read, so its final part is completed from the germline J gene. The chain combines TRBV1 with TRBJ2-4; D remains ambiguous. Trimming took off 0 bases at V and 1 base at J, with 5 bases between the two ends. The germline V gene encodes CDR1 NSQYPW and CDR2 LRSPGD (reference sequence). CDR3 length: 14 residues. This CDR3 is CTCSAERGQNTLYF. Partial CDR3 DNA: TGCACCTGCAGTGCAGAGAGGGGTCAAAACACCTTGTAC.

On this clone: Genes and germline are mouse. The read terminates 1 residue before the CDR3 end, so the remaining end is supplied by the germline J gene. This specimen includes other DNA sequences encoding the same CDR3. The rearrangement links TRBV19 to TRBJ2-4, with D uncertain. CDR3 length equals 14 residues. Trimming left V 5 bases short and J 0 bases short, with 10 bases between. The V gene's germline CDR1 is FNHDT and CDR2 SITEND (reference sequence). The CDR3 loop reads CASSPTSSQNTLYF. The part of the CDR3 DNA that was read is TGTGCCAGCAGCCCTACATCTAGTCAAAACACCTTGTAC.

About this clone: The listed genes are named as in mouse. The CDR3 end is not reached by the read, which stops 1 residue before it; the germline J gene fills it in. This chain joins TRBV13-1 and TRBJ1-6; no definite D call. TRBJ1-6 falls under the ORF class, with uncertain function. The CDR3 loop spans 14 amino acids. Trimming shortened V by 5 bases and J by 0 bases, and 6 bases separated the two germline ends. The V gene's germline CDR1 is NSHNY and CDR2 SYGAGN. The sequenced part of the CDR3 DNA is TGTGCCAGCAGGCAGAATTCCTATAATTCGCCCCTCTAC. Amino acids: CASRQNSYNSPLY. The CDR3 in full is CASRQNSYNSPLYF.

This clone was observed once. Mouse gene names apply. The read finishes 1 residue shy of the CDR3 end, and the germline J gene is used to complete it. The chain has TRBV1 and TRBJ1-4; a possible D gene is TRBD1 (5 bases). V was pared by 1 base and J by 3 bases, with 9 bases between. Per the germline V gene, CDR1 is NSQYPW and CDR2 is LRSPGD (reference sequence). CDR3 size: 15 residues. The CDR3 DNA, read in part, is TGCACCTGCAGTGCAGTCAGGGTGCCCAACGAAAGATTATTT. This gives the protein CTCSAVRVPNERLF. Given in full, the CDR3 is CTCSAVRVPNERLFF.

Note on this clone: Here the gene names and germline are mouse. Sequencing ends 1 residue short of the CDR3 end; the germline J gene provides the rest. The chain uses TRBV12-2 and TRBJ1-5, with 8 bases that match TRBD1. CDR1 and CDR2 (germline): SGHLS, HYDKME. V gave up 3 bases and J gave up 2 bases; unmatched junction bases: 2. The CDR3 contains 14 residues. The sequenced part of the CDR3 DNA is TGTGCCAGCTCTGGACAGGGTCACAACCAGGCTCCGCTT. This codes for CASSGQGHNQAPL. The CDR3, in full, reads CASSGQGHNQAPLF.

This clone was picked up one time. The gene symbols are mouse symbols. The read finishes 1 residue shy of the CDR3 end, and the germline J gene is used to complete it. The chain uses TRBV13-1 and TRBJ2-4, with TRBD2 matching over 9 bases. Germline CDR1 NSHNY, CDR2 SYGAGN. The CDR3 runs to 13 residues. V was clipped by 6 bases and J by 6 bases; unmatched bases: 5. The chain's CDR3 is CASNTGGMNTLYF. The sequenced CDR3 bases are TGTGCCAGCAATACTGGGGGGATGAACACCTTGTAC.

About this clone itself: Here the gene names and germline are mouse. The DNA ends 1 residue before the CDR3 does, and the rest of the CDR3 is filled in from the germline J gene. The rearrangement uses TRBV19 and TRBJ2-5; D gene ambiguous. The CDR3 is 13 residues long. V lost 6 bases and J 2 bases, leaving 10 bases between the germline ends. The germline CDR1 and CDR2 sequences are FNHDT and SITEND (reference sequence). CDR3 DNA (partial): TGTGCCAGCAACCGGGGAGGCCAAGACACCCAGTAC. Residues: CASNRGGQDTQY. The full CDR3 is CASNRGGQDTQYF.

Concerning this clone itself: The genes are named according to mouse. The read ends 1 residue shy of where the CDR3 ends; the end is completed using the germline J gene. The same CDR3 also results from other DNA sequences found in this sample. V usage is TRBV13-2 and J usage is TRBJ2-7; D is uncertain. V gave up 0 bases and J gave up 6 bases, with 7 bases separating them. This CDR3 spans 12 amino acids. Germline V CDR1 and CDR2: NNHNN, SYGAGS (reference sequence). The CDR3 bases that were read are TGTGCCAGCGGTGATGCGGGAAGTGAACAGTAC. It is translated as CASGDAGSEQY. The entire CDR3 sequence reads CASGDAGSEQYF.

Comment on this clone: Gene names and germline match the mouse. The part of the CDR3 DNA that was read is TGTGCTAGCAGTCAAAACCACAGGGGAAATTCGCCCCTCTAC. Encoded protein: CASSQNHRGNSPLY. The entire CDR3 is CASSQNHRGNSPLYF. V gene TRBV21 combines with J gene TRBJ1-6; 7 nucleotides line up with TRBD1. The CDR3 extends 1 residue past the end of the read, so its final part is completed from the germline J gene. TRBV21 is an ORF, and what it does is uncertain. TRBJ1-6 is an open reading frame, and its role is uncertain. The V and J ends lost 2 bases and 7 bases, in that order; junction bases with no gene match: 5. The CDR3 loop spans 15 amino acids.

The table lists this clone with a count of one. The gene symbols are mouse symbols. From the germline J gene comes the end of the CDR3, since the read stops 1 residue before it. The chain employs TRBV2 and TRBJ1-3, with D possibly matching TRBD1 (5 bases). CDR3 length: 15 residues. V lost 6 bases and J lost 4, with 16 bases in between. CDR1 and CDR2 from the germline V gene are LGHNA and YSYQKL. CDR3: CASRGWEGRGNTLYF. CDR3 bases read: TGTGCCAGCAGGGGATGGGAGGGGAGGGGAAATACGCTCTAT.

This clone has only a few counts. The listed genes are named as in mouse. Read data end 1 residue before the CDR3 end; the end is taken from the germline J gene. This chain uses TRBV13-3 with TRBJ2-7; 12 nucleotides agree with TRBD2. With 2 bases clipped from V and 7 bases from J, the junction kept 4 bases outside the gene matches. This CDR3 region has 14 residues. Germline V gives CDR1 NNHDY, CDR2 SYVADS. Partial CDR3 DNA: TGTGCCAGCAGTGAGGGGACTGGGGGGAGGGAACAGTAC. Encoded protein: CASSEGTGGREQY. The full CDR3 protein reads CASSEGTGGREQYF.